This is a list of T cell receptor beta chains from one sample in a study of naive and memory T cell subsets. TCRdb fed the UMI-ligation and nested PCR reads into MiXCR, producing one record per CDR3 protein. The sample has 98,000 or so distinct CDR3 sequences, about 11% seen once; the top ten hold about 0.14%. Sequencing input: naive CD4+ T cells from blood. These receptors were obtained from a human donor in good health. Both conserved end residues are part of each CDR3. Each record gives: clone size, V gene, J gene, D gene, CDR3 protein, CDR3 DNA. The D gene is left open where the match is weak. A clone size is listed for some rows: how often the clone was seen (once, few, many), or a class if it is expanded.

many,TRBV29-1,TRBJ2-7,TRBD2,CSVAIREGALSSYEQYF,TGCAGCGTTGCGATCCGGGAGGGAGCCCTCTCATCCTACGAGCAGTACTTC
many,TRBV6-4,TRBJ2-3,NA,CASSPGQVKADTQYF,TGTGCCAGCTCCCCGGGACAAGTGAAAGCAGATACGCAGTATTTT
NA,TRBV12-3/TRBV12-4,TRBJ2-7,NA,CASSSDRVAEAF,TGTGCCAGCAGTTCCGACCGGGTAGCGGAAGCCTTC
many,TRBV7-2,TRBJ2-2,NA,CASSNVQAGELFF,TGTGCCAGCAGCAACGTCCAGGCCGGGGAGCTGTTTTTT
NA,TRBV7-9,TRBJ1-2,NA,CASSLVAGLSENTF,TGTGCCAGCAGCTTAGTGGCAGGGCTGTCTGAAAACACCTTC
many,TRBV29-1,TRBJ2-7,NA,CSVHYRSYEQYF,TGCAGCGTCCACTACAGATCCTACGAGCAGTACTTC
NA,TRBV27,TRBJ2-1,NA,CASSAQRASLYNEQFF,TGTGCCAGCAGTGCGCAGAGGGCCTCTCTGTACAATGAGCAGTTCTTC
once,TRBV10-3,TRBJ2-1,NA,CAISRTSGDEQFF,TGTGCCATCAGTAGGACATCGGGAGATGAGCAGTTCTTC
many,TRBV29-1,TRBJ1-2,NA,CSVDGQVAGYTF,TGCAGCGTTGACGGGCAGGTGGCTGGCTACACCTTC
NA,TRBV5-8,TRBJ2-3,NA,CASNSPPNTQYF,TGTGCCAGCAACTCTCCGCCCAATACGCAGTATTTT
NA,TRBV27,TRBJ2-1,NA,CASSSRVSYNEQFF,TGTGCCAGCAGTTCTCGAGTCAGTTACAATGAGCAGTTCTTC
many,TRBV7-9,TRBJ2-4,NA,CASSLQGAKNIQYF,TGTGCCAGCAGCTTGCAGGGAGCCAAAAACATTCAGTACTTC
many,TRBV10-3,TRBJ1-3,TRBD1,CATAPDREANTIYF,TGTGCCACCGCCCCGGACAGGGAAGCTAACACCATATATTTT
few,TRBV4-2,TRBJ1-4,NA,CASSQMEKLFF,TGTGCCAGCAGCCAAATGGAAAAACTGTTTTTT
few,TRBV21-1,TRBJ2-7,NA,CASTVTGEVSYEQYF,TGTGCCAGCACGGTTACGGGGGAAGTGTCCTACGAGCAGTACTTC
many,TRBV15,TRBJ2-3,NA,CATSRDLGQAIASTDTQYF,TGTGCCACCAGCAGAGATCTGGGGCAGGCAATAGCCAGCACAGATACGCAGTATTTT
NA,TRBV7-2,TRBJ2-3,TRBD2,CASSLGLAGARTDTQYF,TGTGCCAGCAGCTTAGGGCTGGCGGGAGCCCGCACAGATACGCAGTATTTT
few,TRBV5-6,TRBJ1-1,NA,CASRHPGGSEAFF,TGTGCCAGCAGGCACCCCGGGGGGTCTGAAGCTTTCTTT
many,TRBV7-8,TRBJ2-3,TRBD1,CASSFRGPDTQYF,TGTGCCAGCAGCTTCAGGGGGCCAGATACGCAGTATTTT
many,TRBV4-3,TRBJ2-5,TRBD2,CASSQGTSGGEAQYF,TGCGCCAGCAGCCAAGGGACTAGCGGCGGGGAGGCCCAGTACTTC
many,TRBV18,TRBJ2-1,TRBD1,CASSPLSGTVGEQFF,TGTGCCAGCTCACCACTGTCCGGGACAGTGGGCGAGCAGTTCTTC
few,TRBV29-1,TRBJ2-7,TRBD2,CSVEDPGSGLAGYYEQYF,TGCAGCGTTGAAGATCCGGGGTCAGGTCTAGCGGGATACTACGAGCAGTACTTC
few,TRBV2,TRBJ2-3,TRBD2,CASRTGRLSDTQYF,TGTGCCAGCAGAACCGGGAGGCTCTCAGATACGCAGTATTTT
few,TRBV20-1,TRBJ2-1,NA,CSTGNYNEQFF,TGCAGTACTGGGAATTACAATGAGCAGTTCTTC
many,TRBV7-3,TRBJ2-1,TRBD2,CASSLSPPAGGPFF,TGTGCCAGCAGCTTAAGTCCTCCAGCGGGAGGACCGTTCTTC
many,TRBV19,TRBJ2-1,TRBD1,CASSPGSWDRDGNEQFF,TGTGCCAGTAGTCCCGGGTCTTGGGACAGGGACGGGAATGAGCAGTTCTTC
NA,TRBV27,TRBJ2-4,NA,CASSGTALNIQYF,TGTGCCAGCTCCGGTACGGCCCTAAACATTCAGTACTTC
many,TRBV4-2,TRBJ2-3,NA,CASSQELGRAERTDTQYF,TGTGCCAGCAGCCAAGAATTGGGAAGAGCGGAGCGCACAGATACGCAGTATTTT
few,TRBV7-2,TRBJ2-1,TRBD2,CASSPAGGASGYNEQFF,TGTGCCAGCAGCCCCGCCGGGGGGGCTAGCGGATACAATGAGCAGTTCTTC
few,TRBV2,TRBJ2-3,NA,CASSVGLTPDTQYF,TGTGCCAGCAGTGTCGGCCTAACCCCAGATACGCAGTATTTT
once,TRBV7-9,TRBJ1-2,NA,CASSLNSGYTF,TGTGCCAGCAGCTTAAACTCTGGCTACACCTTC
NA,TRBV12-3/TRBV12-4,TRBJ2-6,NA,CASSFDPSLRPGANVLTF,TGTGCCAGCAGTTTCGACCCTTCCCTTCGTCCTGGGGCCAACGTCCTGACTTTC
many,TRBV19,TRBJ2-1,TRBD2,CASSTPSGRAVYEQFF,TGTGCCAGTAGTACGCCCAGCGGGAGGGCCGTATATGAGCAGTTCTTC
NA,TRBV20-1,TRBJ2-3,TRBD2,CSARGARKAGVLADTQYF,TGCAGTGCTAGAGGGGCCCGAAAAGCGGGAGTCTTGGCAGATACGCAGTATTTT
few,TRBV5-5,TRBJ2-7,TRBD1,CASSPRTGGIYEQYF,TGTGCCAGCAGCCCTCGGACAGGGGGGATTTACGAGCAGTACTTC
once,TRBV4-2,TRBJ2-7,TRBD2,CASSQASGGVVKEQYF,TGTGCCAGCAGCCAAGCTAGCGGGGGTGTAGTTAAAGAGCAGTACTTC